The T cell receptor beta chain under discussion was sequenced for a study of radiation and T cells in renal cell carcinoma. Assay: immunoSEQ multiplex PCR; the TCRdb copy retains only in-frame clones and omits some. The table lists tens of thousands of clones, 89% of them singletons, with 5.5% to 7% in the top ten. Findings of the study overall: Without pretreatment biopsies, baseline tumor clonotype presence was undetermined. In blood, top tumor clones expanded by 2 weeks, shrinking by 4.

Time point: blood 4 weeks post-SBRT, at nephrectomy. Noted treatment: 15 Gy SBRT to primary tumor, nephrectomy 4 weeks later. After SBRT, blood was collected at 2 and 4 weeks, plus baseline. Clear cell pathology was present in this patient's renal cell carcinoma. Points on this clone: The antigen is unknown.

The material was blood, obtained from a patient whose treatment included radiotherapy and nephrectomy. This clonotype originated in a woman in her seventies with renal cell carcinoma.

The chain's CDR3 is CATSRSAGQYYEQYF. Here the CDR3 DNA reads TGTGCCACCAGCAGATCGGCAGGGCAGTACTACGAGCAGTACTTC. The chain employs TRBV15 and TRBJ2-7, with a tentative D call TRBD1 (5 bases). Between the trimmed V and J ends, which lost 2 bases and 3 bases, there was a span of 14 bases. Germline CDR1 and CDR2: LNHNV and YYDKDF (reference sequence). The CDR3 length is 15 residues. The full variable domain, completed using reference TRBV15 and TRBJ2-7, is DAMVIQNPRYQVTQFGKPVTLSCSQTLNHNVMYWYQQKSSQAPKLLFHYYDKDFNNEADTPDNFQSRRPNTSFCFLDIRSPGLGDTAMYLCATSRSAGQYYEQYFGPGTRLTVT.